Each of the 30 T cell receptor beta chains below was sequenced from the same sample in a study of blood T cell repertoires in COVID-19 (dated by TCRdb to 2018 to 2021). The receptor library was made with the immunoSEQ multiplex PCR assay. The table comes from immuneACCESS by way of TCRdb, which keeps in-frame sequences with V and J called. Part of the clones is missing from these tables; in studies checked, under half for an unresolved V gene and the rest for unknown reasons. The sample includes approximately 200,000 clones, with 70% to 80% observed a single time. The ten largest clones represent 12% of the sample. Sequencing was carried out using peripheral blood. The receptors were gathered from a woman aged 50 to 60 with acute or convalescent COVID-19.

The V gene is TRBV27, the J gene TRBJ2-1, with 8 bases lining up with TRBD2. This CDR3 region has 16 residues. The V gene end was trimmed by 10 bases and the J gene end by 5 bases; junction bases not matched to a gene: 16. Germline V gene sequence: CDR1 MNHEY, CDR2 SMNVEV (reference sequence). The CDR3 coding sequence is TGTGCCACCAAACTAATAAGCGGGAGCGGCGACAATGAGCAGTTCTTC. Translation: CATKLISGSGDNEQFF.

This sequence joins TRBV7-2 and TRBJ2-1; TRBD1 agrees at 7 bases. Unmatched junction bases numbered 2, after V lost 3 bases and J lost 3 bases. This CDR3 is 14 amino acids long. Germline CDR1 is SGHTA and CDR2 is FQGNSA. The CDR3 DNA reads as TGTGCCAGCAGCTTCAGACAGGGCTACAATGAGCAGTTCTTC. Its translation: CASSFRQGYNEQFF.

This clone occurred a few times. The V gene is TRBV6-2 or TRBV6-3, the J gene TRBJ2-7, with 9 bases fitting TRBD1. With V trimmed by 0 bases and J by 9 bases, 3 bases remained unmatched. Germline V gene sequence: CDR1 MNHEY, CDR2 SVGEGT. The CDR3 runs 13 residues. CDR3 amino acids: CASSYSGQGPQYF. The CDR3 DNA reads as TGTGCCAGCAGTTACTCGGGACAGGGCCCGCAGTACTTC.

The count of this clone is one. The gene calls are TRBV20-1 and TRBJ1-1; D gene unclear. CDR3 size: 11 residues. V was trimmed by 5 bases and J by 4 bases, leaving 8 bases between them. Looked up from germline, CDR1 is DFQATT and CDR2 is SNEGSKA (reference sequence). As DNA, the CDR3 is TGCAGTGCTGGGCGTGGCACTGAAGCTTTCTTT. Its translation is CSAGRGTEAFF.

The chain recombines TRBV24-1 with TRBJ2-2, with D unclear. V lost 1 base and J lost 8, with 4 bases in between. Germline V lookup: CDR1 KGHDR, CDR2 SFDVKD. The CDR3 covers 12 residues. DNA of the CDR3: TGTGCCACCAGTGATTTTCAGGGGGAGCTGTTTTTT. Translating it yields CATSDFQGELFF.

This clone came up once. CDR3 DNA: TGTGCCAGCAGCTTACAGGGGTTCTCCAATTCACCCCTCCACTTT. This encodes CASSLQGFSNSPLHF. The chain combines TRBV7-6 with TRBJ1-6, with D perhaps TRBD1 (6 bases). This CDR3 contains 15 residues. Germline CDR1 is SGHVS and CDR2 is FNYEAQ. Trimming shortened V by 2 bases and J by 7 bases, and 12 bases separated the two germline ends.

This clone was observed once. The chain is built from TRBV25-1 and TRBJ2-5; D is unresolved. This CDR3 contains 15 residues. Germline assignment: CDR1 MGHDK and CDR2 SYGVNS. The ends were cut back, 5 bases at V and 4 bases at J, with 17 bases in the middle. Here the CDR3 reads CASSISTSAIETQYF. The CDR3 bases are TGTGCCAGCAGTATCTCAACGAGCGCAATAGAGACCCAGTACTTC.

Comment on this clone: This sample includes further DNA sequences coding for the same CDR3. The chain combines TRBV5-1 with TRBJ2-3, with D perhaps TRBD1 (6 bases). The length of the CDR3 is 14 residues. Between the trimmed V and J ends, which lost 0 bases and 1 base, there was a span of 6 bases. Germline CDR1 SGHRS, CDR2 YFSETQ. CDR3 loop: CASSLAGGTDTQYF. In DNA form, the CDR3 reads TGCGCCAGCAGCTTGGCAGGGGGCACAGATACGCAGTATTTT.

This clone turned up a few times. The DNA of the CDR3 is TGTGCCAGCAGCTCCCCGGGATGGGCTAACTATGGCTACACCTTC. Translating it yields CASSSPGWANYGYTF. The rearrangement links TRBV5-4 to TRBJ1-2; D unresolved. The CDR3 extends over 15 amino acids. V dropped 3 bases and J dropped 0 bases, with 12 bases sitting between them. The germline V gene has CDR1 SGHNT and CDR2 YYREEE (reference sequence).

The chain couples TRBV4-1 to TRBJ1-1; D perhaps matches TRBD1 (5 bases). This CDR3 region has 15 residues. V lost 2 bases and J 1 base, leaving 11 bases between the germline ends. CDR1 and CDR2 (germline): MGHRA, YSYEKL. The CDR3 region is CASSQTPQGNTEAFF. In DNA form, the CDR3 reads TGCGCCAGCAGCCAAACTCCGCAGGGGAACACTGAAGCTTTCTTT.

The V gene is TRBV9, the J gene TRBJ2-2, with D tentatively TRBD2 (6 bases). The CDR3 contains 15 residues. Germline V gene data show CDR1 as SGDLS and CDR2 as YYNGEE. The V gene lost 4 bases and the J gene lost 4 bases, with 14 bases spanning the gap. For the CDR3, the DNA is TGTGCCAGCAGCTCATACGGGGGACTCACCGGGGAGCTGTTTTTT. It yields the protein CASSSYGGLTGELFF.

This clone has only a few counts. The V call is TRBV30, the J call TRBJ2-7; the D gene is possibly TRBD1 (5 bases). The CDR3 extends over 13 amino acids. V dropped 5 bases and J dropped 0 bases, with 11 bases sitting between them. Germline V CDR1 and CDR2: GTSNPN, SVGIG (reference sequence). The CDR3 region is CAWDDSTSYEQYF. CDR3 coding DNA: TGTGCCTGGGACGACAGTACCTCCTACGAGCAGTACTTC.

The rearrangement uses TRBV3-1 (or the pseudogene TRBV3-2) and TRBJ1-6, with 7 bases that match TRBD1. CDR1 and CDR2 from the germline V gene are LGHDT and YNNKEL (reference sequence). The CDR3 extends over 16 amino acids. The V segment lost 4 bases and the J segment 7 bases; nucleotides outside the gene matches: 10. The CDR3 sequence is CASSPRQGTGNSPLHF. The CDR3 bases are TGTGCCAGCAGCCCTCGACAGGGAACGGGGAATTCACCCCTCCACTTT.

The J gene is TRBJ1-2, the V gene TRBV7-2, with a possible D match to TRBD1 (6 bases). Germline-derived CDR1 and CDR2 are SGHTA and FQGNSA. This CDR3 is built from 14 residues. V gave up 1 base and J gave up 7 bases, with 13 bases separating them. For the CDR3, the DNA is TGTGCCAGCAGCTTAGACAGGGATGCGAGTGGCTACACCTTC. Its translation: CASSLDRDASGYTF. The variable domain in full, with the rest retrieved from reference TRBV7-2 and TRBJ1-2, is GAGVSQSPSNKVTEKGKDVELRCDPISGHTALYWYRQSLGQGLEFLIYFQGNSAPDKSGLPSDRFSAERTGGSVSTLTIQRTQQEDSAVYLCASSLDRDASGYTFGSGTRLTVV.

The chain recombines TRBV19 with TRBJ2-1; TRBD2 matches at 7 bases. V lost 10 bases and J lost 0; bases outside the gene matches: 6. This CDR3 is built from 14 residues. The germline gives CDR1 LNHDA, CDR2 SQIVND (reference sequence). CDR3 region: CATRAGSSYNEQFF. The CDR3 region has the DNA TGTGCCACCCGAGCGGGAAGCTCCTACAATGAGCAGTTCTTC. Looking up the rest from reference TRBV19 and TRBJ2-1 gives the full variable domain: DGGITQSPKYLFRKEGQNVTLSCEQNLNHDAMYWYRQDPGQGLRLIYYSQIVNDFQKGDIAEGYSVSREKKESFPLTVTSAQKNPTAFYLCATRAGSSYNEQFFGPGTRLTVL.

The CDR3 is CASSEGQGAGYTF. The CDR3, as DNA: TGCGCCAGCAGTGAGGGACAGGGGGCTGGCTACACCTTC. This chain joins TRBV10-2 and TRBJ1-2; 11 bases are shared with TRBD1. J was trimmed by 7 bases and V by 2 bases; bases with no gene match: 0. The CDR3 loop spans 13 amino acids. Germline lookup yields CDR1 WSHSY and CDR2 SAAADI.

The gene calls are TRBV6-5 and TRBJ1-2, with D maybe TRBD1 (6 bases). Between the trimmed V and J ends, which lost 4 bases and 4 bases, there was a span of 10 bases. Germline V gene lookup returns CDR1 MNHEY and CDR2 SVGAGI. This CDR3 region has 13 residues. The CDR3 DNA sequence: TGTGCCAGCAGTTTTCAGGGGCCCTATGGCTACACCTTC. The encoded protein is CASSFQGPYGYTF.

This clone was seen once. The chain is built from TRBV5-8 and TRBJ1-2, with 8 bases lining up with TRBD1. Germline CDR1 and CDR2: SGHTS and YDEGEE. V was clipped by 4 bases and J by 2 bases; unmatched bases: 7. This CDR3 region has 15 residues. The CDR3 region has the DNA TGTGCCAGCAGCCCCGGACAGGGAAACAACTATGGCTACACCTTC. Residues: CASSPGQGNNYGYTF. Full variable domain (outside the CDR3, taken from reference TRBV5-8 and TRBJ1-2): EAGVTQSPTHLIKTRGQQATLRCSPISGHTSVYWYQQALGLGLQFLLWYDEGEERNRGNFPPRFSGRQFPNYSSELNVNALELEDSALYLCASSPGQGNNYGYTFGSGTRLTVV.

The chain has TRBV5-1 and TRBJ1-1; TRBD1 matches 9 bases. Germline trimming cut 4 bases from V and 0 bases from J; bases unmatched to any gene: 4. There are 15 residues in the CDR3. Germline CDR1 is SGHRS and CDR2 is YFSETQ. The CDR3 region is CASSPWTGVNTEAFF. CDR3 DNA sequence: TGCGCCAGCAGCCCCTGGACAGGGGTGAACACTGAAGCTTTCTTT.

The V call is TRBV7-9, the J call TRBJ2-7; 8 nucleotides match TRBD1. This CDR3 is built from 14 residues. In germline, CDR1 is SEHNR, CDR2 FQNEAQ (reference sequence). V gave up 3 bases and J gave up 3 bases; unmatched junction bases: 4. The CDR3 is CASSFTGTGYEQYF. DNA for the CDR3: TGTGCCAGCAGCTTTACCGGGACAGGCTACGAGCAGTACTTC.

This chain connects TRBV19 to TRBJ1-1, with TRBD1 matching 9 bases. Germline V CDR1 and CDR2: LNHDA, SQIVND (reference sequence). The CDR3 extends over 16 amino acids. Trimming took 5 bases from V and 1 from J; bases not matched to a gene: 8. The CDR3 here is CASSPGKTGGNTEAFF. The CDR3 DNA reads TGTGCCAGTAGTCCCGGTAAGACAGGGGGGAACACTGAAGCTTTCTTT. Full variable domain (outside the CDR3, taken from reference TRBV19 and TRBJ1-1): DGGITQSPKYLFRKEGQNVTLSCEQNLNHDAMYWYRQDPGQGLRLIYYSQIVNDFQKGDIAEGYSVSREKKESFPLTVTSAQKNPTAFYLCASSPGKTGGNTEAFFGQGTRLTVV.

This chain links TRBV20-1 with TRBJ2-7; D remains ambiguous. The CDR3 spans 15 residues. Germline values: CDR1 DFQATT, CDR2 SNEGSKA (reference sequence). V was pared by 3 bases and J by 2 bases, with 17 bases between. CDR3 in DNA: TGCAGTGCTAGTGACGCTAAGTTAGTTACCTACGAGCAGTACTTC. Amino acids: CSASDAKLVTYEQYF.

This clone occurred a few times. The chain couples TRBV19 to TRBJ2-7; TRBD2 might be the D (6 bases). V was cut by 3 bases and J by 7 bases, with 19 bases left in between. CDR3 size: 15 residues. The germline CDR1 and CDR2 sequences are LNHDA and SQIVND (reference sequence). In DNA form, the CDR3 reads TGTGCCAGTAGTATGGGGGGAGTGATGACCGGAGAGCAGTACTTC. Translation gives CASSMGGVMTGEQYF.

The chain uses TRBV29-1 and TRBJ1-1, with TRBD1 matching over 10 bases. This CDR3 comprises 14 residues. The germline V gene encodes CDR1 SQVTM and CDR2 ANQGSEA. V lost 4 bases and J lost 11; bases outside the gene matches: 13. This CDR3 is CSVVRDRGFSSAFF. Here the CDR3 DNA reads TGCAGCGTTGTCCGGGACAGGGGTTTCAGTTCCGCTTTCTTT.

The chain has TRBV5-6 and TRBJ1-2, with 9 bases lining up with TRBD1. Trimming at V came to 0 bases and at J to 4 bases, leaving 7 bases not matched to a gene. Germline CDR1 is SGHDT and CDR2 is YYEEEE. The CDR3 spans 16 residues. The CDR3 DNA follows: TGTGCCAGCAGCTTGGGGACAGGGGAAAGGGTCTATGGCTACACCTTC. Translation gives CASSLGTGERVYGYTF.

This clone appeared a single time. This chain links TRBV7-2 with TRBJ1-2, with D tentatively TRBD1 (5 bases). This CDR3 spans 16 amino acids. Germline lookup yields CDR1 SGHTA and CDR2 FQGNSA. The V gene lost 2 bases and the J gene lost 7 bases, with 20 bases spanning the gap. CDR3 loop: CASSLSAGVNIGGYTF. The CDR3 coding sequence is TGTGCCAGCAGCTTATCAGCGGGGGTTAATATCGGTGGCTACACCTTC.

V gene TRBV27 combines with J gene TRBJ2-2; 9 nucleotides align to TRBD1. CDR3 length equals 14 residues. CDR1 MNHEY and CDR2 SMNVEV come from the germline V gene (reference sequence). The V gene end was trimmed by 3 bases and the J gene end by 4 bases; junction bases not matched to a gene: 0. The CDR3 region is CASSLGQGTGELFF. The CDR3 DNA reads as TGTGCCAGCAGTTTGGGACAGGGCACCGGGGAGCTGTTTTTT.

The chain joins TRBV19 to TRBJ2-1; D possibly corresponds to TRBD1 (7 bases). Germline CDR1 is LNHDA and CDR2 is SQIVND (reference sequence). The germline V and J ends were trimmed by 4 bases and 7 bases, with 17 bases remaining between them. There are 15 residues in the CDR3. CDR3 in DNA: TGTGCCAGTAGTACCTCAGGGGGGTCTACAAATGAGCAGTTCTTC. Residues: CASSTSGGSTNEQFF.

The chain links TRBV5-4 to TRBJ2-7; TRBD1 matches at 12 bases. CDR3 size: 15 residues. Unmatched junction bases numbered 2, after V lost 4 bases and J lost 0 bases. The germline V gene has CDR1 SGHNT and CDR2 YYREEE (reference sequence). The chain's CDR3 is CASSQGQGASYEQYF. DNA for the CDR3: TGTGCCAGCAGCCAGGGACAGGGGGCCTCCTACGAGCAGTACTTC.

V is TRBV24-1 and J is TRBJ2-2; TRBD2 is a possible D gene (6 bases). The V and J ends lost 9 bases and 5 bases respectively, with 6 bases between them. Germline V gives CDR1 KGHDR, CDR2 SFDVKD. CDR3 length equals 11 residues. The CDR3 region has the DNA TGTGCCACCGGAGGGACCGGGGAGCTGTTTTTT. Translated: CATGGTGELFF.